This T cell receptor beta chain was sequenced during a study of liver allograft versus peripheral blood T cells. Study details: T cell receptor repertoires in transplanted livers were compared with those in recipients' peripheral blood. Study-level points and caveats: Peripheral blood reportedly held T cell receptor repertoires that differed from those inside liver allografts.

This clonotype is medium-sized (0.01 to 0.1%) within its sample. Antigen specificity is unknown. TCRdb processed the reads anew with MiXCR; each CDR3 protein has one entry. The table shows approximately 9,000 distinct CDR3 sequences, with approximately 17% occurring only once. The CDR3 is 12 residues long. The ends were cut back, 7 bases at V and 3 bases at J, with 10 bases in the middle. CDR1 and CDR2 from the germline V gene are SQVTM and ANQGSEA. The J gene is TRBJ1-5, the V gene TRBV29-1; no definite D call. The clonotype was recovered from a human patient who had a liver transplant. Some of these T cells may belong to the graft donor. The CDR3 reads CSASNYNQPQHF. The CDR3 nucleotides are TGCAGCGCCTCCAACTACAATCAGCCCCAGCATTTT.